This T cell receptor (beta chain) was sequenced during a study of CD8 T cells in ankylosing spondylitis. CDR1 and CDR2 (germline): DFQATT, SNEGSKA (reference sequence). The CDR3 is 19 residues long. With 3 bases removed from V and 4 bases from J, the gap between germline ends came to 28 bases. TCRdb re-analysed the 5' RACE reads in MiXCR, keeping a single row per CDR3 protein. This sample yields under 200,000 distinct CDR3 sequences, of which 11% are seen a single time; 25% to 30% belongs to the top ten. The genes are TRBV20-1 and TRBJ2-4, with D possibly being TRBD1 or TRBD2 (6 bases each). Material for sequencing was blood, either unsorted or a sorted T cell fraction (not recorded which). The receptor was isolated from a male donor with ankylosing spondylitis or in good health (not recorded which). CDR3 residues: CSAREGDLSASWAKNIQYF. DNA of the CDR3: TGCAGTGCTAGGGAGGGGGACCTCTCGGCCAGTTGGGCGAAAAACATTCAGTACTTC.